The 4 T cell receptor beta chains reported below all come from one sample, sequenced in a study of cytomegalovirus exposure and HLA in healthy donors. PCR used 60 Vbeta primers and 13 Jbeta primers. Clones were sequenced by immunoSEQ multiplex PCR, and TCRdb holds only the in-frame ones, with some missing. The sample has 100,000 to 150,000 clones; approximately 80% are singletons. Sequenced: PBMCs. The receptors were sampled from a man between 18 and 35 years old in good health and CMV-seronegative.

The chain joins TRBV7-2 to TRBJ1-2; the D gene is possibly TRBD1 (5 bases). V lost 5 bases and J 6 bases, leaving 10 bases between the germline ends. CDR1 and CDR2 from the germline V gene are SGHTA and FQGNSA. CDR3 length equals 12 residues. In nucleotides, the CDR3 is TGTGCCAGCAGCATCGACAGAGATGGCTACACCTTC. This codes for CASSIDRDGYTF.

The V gene is TRBV30, the J gene TRBJ1-6, with D uncertain. Trimming left V 7 bases short and J 11 bases short, with 18 bases between. In germline, CDR1 is GTSNPN, CDR2 SVGIG (reference sequence). The CDR3 runs to 13 residues. CDR3 amino acids: CAFHTGGLPPLHF. CDR3 coding DNA: TGTGCCTTTCACACCGGAGGGTTGCCACCCCTCCACTTT.

This chain connects TRBV7-6 to TRBJ1-5; D perhaps matches TRBD1 (6 bases). Per germline, CDR1 SGHVS and CDR2 FNYEAQ. The CDR3 covers 14 residues. The germline V and J ends were trimmed by 5 bases and 8 bases, with 16 bases remaining between them. The CDR3 loop reads CASSPDSFWEPQHF. Written as DNA, the CDR3 is TGTGCCAGCAGCCCGGACAGCTTTTGGGAGCCCCAGCATTTT.

This sequence joins TRBV5-1 and TRBJ1-4, with D possibly TRBD1 on 6 matching bases. Germline lookup yields CDR1 SGHRS and CDR2 YFSETQ. Trimming cost V 4 bases and J 0 bases, with 13 bases left between them. CDR3 length: 16 amino acids. DNA of the CDR3: TGCGCCAGCAGCCGATGGACAGCCACAACTAATGAAAAACTGTTTTTT. Translating it yields CASSRWTATTNEKLFF.